The rows below give T cell receptor beta chains drawn from one sample of a study of T cells expressing NK-cell markers. TCRdb re-called the 5' RACE reads and shows each CDR3 protein once, DNA omitted. Its table lists approximately 460,000 distinct CDR3 sequences. Sequenced material: blood T cells: a sorted CD56 or NKG2C T cell subset, CD4+ or CD8+ T cells, or bulk PBMC T cells (not recorded which). The source of these receptors is a woman aged 18-69 years in good health. Both conserved end residues are part of each CDR3. The order of the fields is J gene, V gene, CDR3 protein.

j_gene: TRBJ1-4; v_gene: TRBV12-3/TRBV12-4; CDR3aa: CASRSSGTAEKLFF
j_gene: TRBJ2-3; v_gene: TRBV6-1; CDR3aa: CASRQLQGVSTDTQYF
j_gene: TRBJ2-1; v_gene: TRBV29-1; CDR3aa: CSVEMVYEQFF
j_gene: TRBJ2-1; v_gene: TRBV5-1; CDR3aa: CASRIGQYNEQFF
j_gene: TRBJ2-1; v_gene: TRBV4-3; CDR3aa: CASAAGGGDEQFF
j_gene: TRBJ2-1; v_gene: TRBV4-3; CDR3aa: CASSSPLDNEQFF
j_gene: TRBJ2-3; v_gene: TRBV12-3/TRBV12-4; CDR3aa: CASILGDTQYF
j_gene: TRBJ2-7; v_gene: TRBV7-9; CDR3aa: CASSFSAGTMGEQYF
j_gene: TRBJ2-1; v_gene: TRBV29-1; CDR3aa: CSERRGVEDEQFF
j_gene: TRBJ2-1; v_gene: TRBV9; CDR3aa: CASSVGSGGALYNEQFF
j_gene: TRBJ2-5; v_gene: TRBV20-1; CDR3aa: CSPTTGAKTQYF
j_gene: TRBJ2-1; v_gene: TRBV7-2; CDR3aa: CASSLGWVTGIYEQFF
j_gene: TRBJ2-2; v_gene: TRBV3-1; CDR3aa: CASSQKGNTGELFF
j_gene: TRBJ2-1; v_gene: TRBV9; CDR3aa: CASSAGRAAYNEQFF
j_gene: TRBJ1-5; v_gene: TRBV18; CDR3aa: CASSDSGYGQPQHF
j_gene: TRBJ1-6; v_gene: TRBV3-1; CDR3aa: CASSLRDPPLHF
j_gene: TRBJ2-7; v_gene: TRBV7-6; CDR3aa: CASSSEGAYEQYF
j_gene: TRBJ2-6; v_gene: TRBV4-2; CDR3aa: CASSPGTRGRVGTSSGANVLTF
j_gene: TRBJ2-1; v_gene: TRBV20-1; CDR3aa: CSKQAPNIYNEQFF
j_gene: TRBJ2-1; v_gene: TRBV5-1; CDR3aa: CASSLGGEVSYNEQFF
j_gene: TRBJ2-7; v_gene: TRBV5-6; CDR3aa: CASSWDWRAEEQYF
j_gene: TRBJ2-5; v_gene: TRBV9; CDR3aa: CASSVLAGAEETQYF
j_gene: TRBJ2-4; v_gene: TRBV7-9; CDR3aa: CASSWSGNIQYF
j_gene: TRBJ1-3; v_gene: TRBV7-2; CDR3aa: CASSSGTGYKGGNTIYF
j_gene: TRBJ1-1; v_gene: TRBV24-1; CDR3aa: CATSDPGPNTEAFF
j_gene: TRBJ2-7; v_gene: TRBV7-2; CDR3aa: CASSTRTGAEQYF
j_gene: TRBJ1-5; v_gene: TRBV7-2; CDR3aa: CASSFGLNQPQHF
j_gene: TRBJ2-4; v_gene: TRBV11-2; CDR3aa: CASSLGRTGVYF
j_gene: TRBJ2-3; v_gene: TRBV11-2; CDR3aa: CASSILAAVRLPTDTQYF
j_gene: TRBJ2-3; v_gene: TRBV6-1; CDR3aa: CASSPFTGATDTQYF
j_gene: TRBJ2-7; v_gene: TRBV9; CDR3aa: CASSVEGGRYEQYF
j_gene: TRBJ2-3; v_gene: TRBV11-2; CDR3aa: CASSLDLPLGDTQYF
j_gene: TRBJ2-3; v_gene: TRBV12-3/TRBV12-4; CDR3aa: CASSHGTSGQDTQYF
j_gene: TRBJ1-6; v_gene: TRBV12-3/TRBV12-4; CDR3aa: CASSRGNSPLHF
j_gene: TRBJ1-2; v_gene: TRBV12-3/TRBV12-4; CDR3aa: CASSLGPGYGYTF
j_gene: TRBJ2-1; v_gene: TRBV10-1; CDR3aa: CASRKTTGSNEQFF
j_gene: TRBJ1-1; v_gene: TRBV5-4; CDR3aa: CASSSPMPLNTEAFF
j_gene: TRBJ2-1; v_gene: TRBV25-1; CDR3aa: CASSGETWTTHNEQFF
j_gene: TRBJ1-1; v_gene: TRBV7-2; CDR3aa: CASSLYYTEAFF
j_gene: TRBJ1-2; v_gene: TRBV20-1; CDR3aa: CSASGAGKDYGYTF
j_gene: TRBJ2-7; v_gene: TRBV29-1; CDR3aa: CSVHIPYEQYF
j_gene: TRBJ2-1; v_gene: TRBV3-1; CDR3aa: CASTFSRASYNEQFF
j_gene: TRBJ2-4; v_gene: TRBV4-1; CDR3aa: CASSQGAQVYNIQYF
j_gene: TRBJ2-2; v_gene: TRBV24-1; CDR3aa: CATSDMMGTSGSTWAGELFF
j_gene: TRBJ2-3; v_gene: TRBV20-1; CDR3aa: CSARPLAGSTDTQYF
j_gene: TRBJ1-4; v_gene: TRBV30; CDR3aa: CAWSVGGGGNEKLFF
j_gene: TRBJ2-1; v_gene: TRBV19; CDR3aa: CASSILAATYNEQFF
j_gene: TRBJ1-2; v_gene: TRBV12-3/TRBV12-4; CDR3aa: CASSFPGQGVGYTF
j_gene: TRBJ2-1; v_gene: TRBV7-9; CDR3aa: CASSSLTGAPGDEQFF
j_gene: TRBJ1-1; v_gene: TRBV5-5; CDR3aa: CASSLWTTEAFF
j_gene: TRBJ2-1; v_gene: TRBV19; CDR3aa: CASSIVGTGPYNEQFF
j_gene: TRBJ2-1; v_gene: TRBV5-6; CDR3aa: CASSFERGAGFF
j_gene: TRBJ1-5; v_gene: TRBV3-1; CDR3aa: CASSQDPGPQHF